These T cell receptor beta chains were read from a single sample in a study of T cells in Graves' hyperthyroidism and ophthalmopathy. TCRdb ran MiXCR on the multiplex PCR reads and lists one entry per CDR3 protein. The sample shows hundreds of thousands of distinct CDR3 sequences, approximately 15% of them seen only once. The sample comprised blood. These receptor sequences come from a woman aged 18-29 years with Graves' hyperthyroidism. Both conserved end residues are part of each CDR3. The D gene is left open where the match is weak. Clone sizes are given selectively: once, few, many, or a class where the clone is expanded.

abundance | d_gene | j_gene | v_gene | CDR3nt | CDR3aa
many | . | TRBJ2-7 | TRBV7-8 | TGTGCCAGCAGCCGGCGGGGGCGCGGCCAATACGAGCAGTACTTC | CASSRRGRGQYEQYF
few | . | TRBJ2-1 | TRBV7-6 | TGTGCCGTTCACATCCCGGCCTCCTACAATGAGCAGTTCTTC | CAVHIPASYNEQFF
many | . | TRBJ1-1 | TRBV3-1 | TGTGCCAGCAGCCAAGCAGGGAACACTGAAGCTTTCTTT | CASSQAGNTEAFF
. | . | TRBJ1-2 | TRBV2 | TGTGCCAGCAGTGGGGAACGGACGGACTATGGCTACACCTTC | CASSGERTDYGYTF
. | . | TRBJ1-6 | TRBV4-2 | TGTGCCAGCAGCCAAGATAATTCGGTCACCGCCTCCTATAATTCACCCCTCCACTTT | CASSQDNSVTASYNSPLHF
many | TRBD2 | TRBJ2-1 | TRBV27 | TGTGCCAGCAGTTTAGAGGGACTAGCCGATGGTACTGAGCAGTTCTTC | CASSLEGLADGTEQFF
many | TRBD1 | TRBJ2-3 | TRBV30 | TGTGCCTGGGGGACAGGGACCCAGGGCCAAACGCAGTATTTT | CAWGTGTQGQTQYF
. | TRBD1 | TRBJ1-3 | TRBV18 | TGTGCCAGCTCACCTCTCCCCAGACAGGGGTCAACCTCTGGAAACACCATATATTTT | CASSPLPRQGSTSGNTIYF
. | TRBD1 | TRBJ1-5 | TRBV7-2 | TGTGCCAGCAGCCCTCGGGTCGGACAGGCCAATCAGCCCCAGCATTTT | CASSPRVGQANQPQHF
few | . | TRBJ2-5 | TRBV6-2/TRBV6-3 | TGTGCCAGCAGTTACACGGGACCAGGGGTACAAGAGACCCAGTACTTC | CASSYTGPGVQETQYF
many | TRBD2 | TRBJ2-7 | TRBV5-6 | TGTGCCAGCAGCGTCTACAGGGCACTAGCGGGAGTCTCCTACGAGCAGTACTTC | CASSVYRALAGVSYEQYF
many | . | TRBJ1-2 | TRBV6-5 | TGTGCCAGCAGTTACGGTGGCAGGGGATCGAATGGCTACACCTTC | CASSYGGRGSNGYTF
. | . | TRBJ1-3 | TRBV9 | TGTGCCAGCAGCGTAGCGGAAAGCTCTGGAAACACCATATATTTT | CASSVAESSGNTIYF
few | . | TRBJ2-6 | TRBV7-9 | TGTGCCAGCAGCGGTTACCGGGCCAACGTCCTGACTTTC | CASSGYRANVLTF
. | . | TRBJ2-2 | TRBV27 | TGTGCCAGCAGTTTAGGGGGGGGGCGTCAGCACACCGGGGAGCTGTTTTTT | CASSLGGGRQHTGELFF
. | . | TRBJ1-3 | TRBV30 | TGTGCCTGGAGTGTAGAACGATGGGGAAACACCATATATTTT | CAWSVERWGNTIYF
many | TRBD2 | TRBJ2-7 | TRBV29-1 | TGCAGCGTTGAACTAGCGGGATTCTACGAGCAGTACTTC | CSVELAGFYEQYF
few | TRBD2 | TRBJ2-1 | TRBV20-1 | TGCAGTGCAAGTTCGCTAGCGGGAGGTAGGAATGAGCAGTTCTTC | CSASSLAGGRNEQFF
. | . | TRBJ2-1 | TRBV27 | TGTGCCAGCAGTCGTCCGGGGACCAGCGGCAATGAGCAGTTCTTC | CASSRPGTSGNEQFF
. | TRBD1 | TRBJ1-2 | TRBV5-6 | TGTGCCAGCAGCGCCTACGACAGGGTTGAGTACTATGGCTACACCTTC | CASSAYDRVEYYGYTF
. | TRBD2 | TRBJ2-1 | TRBV9 | TGTGCCAGCAGCCAAGGACTAGCGGGAGGAGAAGAGCAGTTCTTC | CASSQGLAGGEEQFF
few | TRBD2 | TRBJ2-1 | TRBV7-2 | TGTGCCAGCAGCCCCCGCGACCCTAGCGGCCGGAGCTCCTACAATGAGCAGTTCTTC | CASSPRDPSGRSSYNEQFF
. | TRBD2 | TRBJ2-5 | TRBV27 | TGTGCCAGCAGTTTGAGGAGTAGCGGGCATCAAGAGACCCAGTACTTC | CASSLRSSGHQETQYF
many | . | TRBJ2-5 | TRBV2 | TGTGCCAGCAGTGTAAGGCAGGTTCAAGAGACCCAGTACTTC | CASSVRQVQETQYF
. | TRBD2 | TRBJ2-1 | TRBV18 | TGTGCGGCCACGGGAGGGACCTACAATGAGCAGTTCTTC | CAATGGTYNEQFF
few | TRBD1 | TRBJ1-2 | TRBV27 | TGTGCCAGCAGTTCTGGACAGGGGGCGACTAACTATGGCTACACCTTC | CASSSGQGATNYGYTF
many | TRBD2 | TRBJ2-1 | TRBV3-1 | TGTGCCAGCAGGGGCGGGAGTGGTATTAATGATGAGCAGTTCTTC | CASRGGSGINDEQFF
many | . | TRBJ2-3 | TRBV28 | TGTGCCAGCCTCAAAGTGGGTACTAGCACAGATACGCAGTATTTT | CASLKVGTSTDTQYF
many | . | TRBJ2-7 | TRBV7-9 | TGTGCCAGTTCAGGGCTCCCCCTCTATGAGCAGTACTTC | CASSGLPLYEQYF
many | . | TRBJ2-7 | TRBV28 | TGTGCCAGCAGTTTCCAGGACAGAATATACGAGCAGTACTTC | CASSFQDRIYEQYF
. | . | TRBJ2-5 | TRBV25-1 | TGTGCCAGCAGTGAATATCAGGGGATAAGTTGGGAGACCCAGTACTTC | CASSEYQGISWETQYF
few | TRBD1 | TRBJ1-6 | TRBV10-3 | TGTGCCATCAGTGAGGAGGGGACAGTCAATTCACCCCTCCACTTT | CAISEEGTVNSPLHF
. | TRBD2 | TRBJ2-1 | TRBV30 | TGTGCCTGGAGTGTACTGGCCTCGGGAGGTGAGCAGTTCTTC | CAWSVLASGGEQFF
many | . | TRBJ1-2 | TRBV6-1 | TGTGCCAGCAGATTCGACGGTGGAGGTGGCTACACCTTC | CASRFDGGGGYTF
. | TRBD1 | TRBJ2-5 | TRBV29-1 | TGCAGCGTTGACGTAGGGGGCGTTTTAAGAGAGACCCAGTACTTC | CSVDVGGVLRETQYF
many | . | TRBJ2-1 | TRBV12-3/TRBV12-4 | TGTGCCAGCAGTTCTTATCTTGACGGCCACAATGAGCAGTTCTTC | CASSSYLDGHNEQFF
few | . | TRBJ1-3 | TRBV18 | TGTGCCAGCTCACCACCAGAACAGGCTATGCGAAACACCATATATTTT | CASSPPEQAMRNTIYF
few | . | TRBJ2-1 | TRBV20-1 | TGCAGTGCTAGAGGGCACCCCCGCTCCTACAATGAGCAGTTCTTC | CSARGHPRSYNEQFF
many | TRBD2 | TRBJ2-1 | TRBV7-9 | TGTGCCAGCAGCTTAGCGCTAGCGGGAGGGGTCGATGAGCAGTTCTTC | CASSLALAGGVDEQFF
many | . | TRBJ1-1 | TRBV13 | TGTGCCAGCAGCTTAACAAGGGGCGCATATCCAGCTTTCTTT | CASSLTRGAYPAFF
many | . | TRBJ2-1 | TRBV4-3 | TGCGCCAGCAGCCGCCTCGGGGCAGGGCCTCTGAATGAGCAGTTCTTC | CASSRLGAGPLNEQFF
. | . | TRBJ2-7 | TRBV10-3 | TGTGCCATCAGTGAGGGTGCCCCCGAGCAGTACTTC | CAISEGAPEQYF
many | TRBD2 | TRBJ2-1 | TRBV2 | TGTGCCAGCAGTGATGGACTAGGAAACGATGAGCAGTTCTTC | CASSDGLGNDEQFF
many | . | TRBJ2-3 | TRBV15 | TGTGCCACCAGCAGAGATTCTGAGGGAGTTCAAGATACGCAGTATTTT | CATSRDSEGVQDTQYF
. | . | TRBJ2-7 | TRBV4-3 | TGCGCCAGCAGCCAGACACCTTTCTACGAGCAGTACTTC | CASSQTPFYEQYF